A selection of T cell receptor beta chains follows, all from one sample in a study of CD8+CD57+ T cells in acquired aplastic anemia. TCRdb analysed the reads with MiXCR anew, one entry per CDR3 protein. The sample has a few hundred thousand distinct CDR3 sequences; about a third are singletons. Sequenced material: sorted CD4+, CD8+, or CD8+CD57+ T cells (not recorded which) from PBMCs. These receptors were collected from a human donor with aplastic anemia. CDR3s include the opening cysteine and the closing phenylalanine or tryptophan. The D gene is left open where the match is weak. Size tells how often a clone was seen (once, few, many) or the class of an expanded clone, and some rows leave it out.

d_call | j_call | v_call | clone_size | cdr3_nt | cdr3_aa
TRBD2 | TRBJ2-5 | TRBV7-2 | many | TGTGCCAGCAGCCCCGACGGGGGGAAAGGAGAGACCCAGTACTTC | CASSPDGGKGETQYF
TRBD2 | TRBJ2-3 | TRBV2 | . | TGTGCCAGCAGTGAATTCGGCGGGGGAAGCACAGATACGCAGTATTTT | CASSEFGGGSTDTQYF
. | TRBJ1-1 | TRBV9 | . | TGTGCCAGCAGCCCAGGGACCTGGAACACTGAAGCTTTCTTT | CASSPGTWNTEAFF
. | TRBJ2-6 | TRBV10-3 | . | TGTGCCATCAGTGAGGTCGGACGGAACACTGGGGCCAACGTCCTGACTTTC | CAISEVGRNTGANVLTF
. | TRBJ2-3 | TRBV13 | . | TGTGCCAGCAGCTTACTGGACCCGGCCCAATACTTACCGCAGTATTTT | CASSLLDPAQYLPQYF
. | TRBJ1-4 | TRBV7-2 | many | TGTGCCAGCAGCTTGCAGGGGTTGCTGCGAGATGAAAAACTGTTTTTT | CASSLQGLLRDEKLFF
. | TRBJ1-2 | TRBV29-1 | . | TGCAGCGTTGGAGGCGGGAGGAACTATGGCTACACCTTC | CSVGGGRNYGYTF
. | TRBJ2-4 | TRBV7-3 | . | TGTGCCAGCAGCTTAACGGCGGTCAACATTCAGTACTTC | CASSLTAVNIQYF
. | TRBJ1-3 | TRBV10-3 | . | TGTGCCACAACTAACGACGGCCACTCTGGAAACACCATATATTTT | CATTNDGHSGNTIYF
. | TRBJ1-1 | TRBV7-2 | once | TGTGCCAGCAGCTTAGCACTGGGGATGAACACTGAAGCTTTCTTT | CASSLALGMNTEAFF
. | TRBJ2-3 | TRBV19 | many | TGTGCCAGTAGTAGGCGGATGGGGAGCACAGATACGCAGTATTTT | CASSRRMGSTDTQYF
. | TRBJ2-3 | TRBV10-3 | many | TGTGCCACCGCCCCGGAGAGTACGCAGTATTTT | CATAPESTQYF
. | TRBJ2-1 | TRBV29-1 | . | TGCAGCGTTTCGGAGAACAATGAGCAGTTCTTC | CSVSENNEQFF
. | TRBJ1-1 | TRBV19 | many | TGTGCCAGTAGTACTCTGCGGCAGCCCACTGAAGCTTTCTTT | CASSTLRQPTEAFF
TRBD1 | TRBJ1-2 | TRBV30 | few | TGTGCCTGGAGTGATAGGGGGCTCGGCTATGGCTACACCTTC | CAWSDRGLGYGYTF
TRBD1 | TRBJ1-5 | TRBV3-1 | few | TGTGCCAGCAGCCACTCGGCCGGGACAGGGAAGCAGCCCCAGCATTTT | CASSHSAGTGKQPQHF
. | TRBJ2-3 | TRBV19 | few | TGTGCCAGTAGGAACAGGGCCTTGAACACAGATACGCAGTATTTT | CASRNRALNTDTQYF
. | TRBJ1-2 | TRBV10-3 | . | TGTGCCAGCATCTCAAGGGCAGGGGCTAACTATGGCTACACCTTC | CASISRAGANYGYTF
. | TRBJ2-2 | TRBV14 | few | TGTGCCAGCAGCCAAGTTCAGCTCAACACCGGGGAGCTGTTTTTT | CASSQVQLNTGELFF
. | TRBJ2-7 | TRBV3-1 | many | TGTGCCAGCAGCCAAGCGAGCTACGAGCAGTACTTC | CASSQASYEQYF
. | TRBJ1-6 | TRBV2 | . | TGTGCCACCTGCCGGGACCCGCTCCACTTT | CATCRDPLHF
. | TRBJ2-3 | TRBV10-3 | once | TGTGCCATCAGTGATAGGCAGTCGGTACCAACAGATACGCAGTATTTT | CAISDRQSVPTDTQYF
TRBD1 | TRBJ1-2 | TRBV11-2 | few | TGTGCCAGCAGCTTGTCAATTAGACAGGGGGCGGGAGGCTACACCTTC | CASSLSIRQGAGGYTF
TRBD2 | TRBJ2-1 | TRBV20-1 | . | TGCAGTGCTAAGAGCGGGACCTACAATGAGCAGTTCTTC | CSAKSGTYNEQFF
. | TRBJ1-2 | TRBV4-1 | few | TGCGCCAGCAGCCAAGAGACAGGAGTAAACTATGGCTACACCTTC | CASSQETGVNYGYTF
. | TRBJ2-3 | TRBV5-1 | once | TGCGCCAGCAGCCGAACTTGGGGGTCTTTAGATACGCAGTATTTT | CASSRTWGSLDTQYF
TRBD1 | TRBJ1-1 | TRBV9 | . | TGTGCCAGCAGACCAGGACAGGGGACGAACACTGAAGCTTTCTTT | CASRPGQGTNTEAFF
TRBD1 | TRBJ2-4 | TRBV19 | . | TGTGCCAGTAGTATAGGGGACAGGGGACGAAACATTCAGTACTTC | CASSIGDRGRNIQYF
TRBD1 | TRBJ1-6 | TRBV10-3 | . | TGTGCCATCAGTTACGGGACAGGGGTGGTTAATTCACCCCTCCACTTT | CAISYGTGVVNSPLHF
TRBD1 | TRBJ2-1 | TRBV5-8 | few | TGTGCCAGCAGCTCCGGACAGGGACACAATGAGCAGTTCTTC | CASSSGQGHNEQFF
TRBD2 | TRBJ2-5 | TRBV19 | . | TGTGCCAGTAATATAGATCAAGCGGGACAAGAGACCCAGTACTTC | CASNIDQAGQETQYF
. | TRBJ1-2 | TRBV29-1 | many | TGCAGCGCCTGGGATGATTCTAACTATGGCTACACCTTC | CSAWDDSNYGYTF
TRBD1 | TRBJ1-1 | TRBV10-3 | . | TGTGCCAGCAGTGACCAGGGACAGAAGAACACTGAAGCTTTCTTT | CASSDQGQKNTEAFF
. | TRBJ1-2 | TRBV12-3/TRBV12-4 | many | TGTGCCAGCAGACCCAGGGTGGGCTATGGCTACACCTTC | CASRPRVGYGYTF
TRBD1 | TRBJ2-7 | TRBV6-2/TRBV6-3 | . | TGTGCCAGCAGAGAACAGGGGCGGGAGCAGTACTTC | CASREQGREQYF
. | TRBJ2-6 | TRBV11-1 | once | TGTGCCAGCAGCTTACAGGACAGCTCAAGCTCTGGGGCCAACGTCCTGACTTTC | CASSLQDSSSSGANVLTF
. | TRBJ1-2 | TRBV9 | many | TGTGCCAGCAGCGTAGTGCCGGGGGTCTATGGCTACACCTTC | CASSVVPGVYGYTF
. | TRBJ1-2 | TRBV6-1 | many | TGTGCCAGCAATCCTTATGGAGCAGGGATAGGCTATGGCTACACCTTC | CASNPYGAGIGYGYTF
TRBD2 | TRBJ2-7 | TRBV5-1 | . | TGCGCCAGCAGCCCAGCGGGACTAGCGGGAGGATACGAGCAGTACTTC | CASSPAGLAGGYEQYF
. | TRBJ2-5 | TRBV19 | many | TGTGCCAGTAGTATGTTTAGAGGGGGACAAGAGACCCAGTACTTC | CASSMFRGGQETQYF
. | TRBJ1-4 | TRBV2 | many | TGTGCCAGCAGTGAAATGGGTACAACTAATGAAAAACTGTTTTTT | CASSEMGTTNEKLFF
TRBD2 | TRBJ2-1 | TRBV20-1 | . | TGCAGTGCTAGAGATCCAATAGCGGGAGTCGGCGATGAGCAGTTCTTC | CSARDPIAGVGDEQFF
. | TRBJ1-6 | TRBV12-3/TRBV12-4 | many | TGTGCCAGCAGTATCGGGACGAGTAATTCACCCCTCCACTTT | CASSIGTSNSPLHF
. | TRBJ1-5 | TRBV7-2 | few | TGTACCAGTAGCTATCGGGACAATCAGCCCCAGCATTTT | CTSSYRDNQPQHF
. | TRBJ2-1 | TRBV7-9 | many | TGTGCCAGCAGCTACGCGGATGAGCAGTTCTTC | CASSYADEQFF
. | TRBJ1-1 | TRBV6-1 | . | TGTGCCAGCAGGAACAGGGATTCCTCCATGAACACTGAAGCTTTCTTT | CASRNRDSSMNTEAFF
TRBD1 | TRBJ1-6 | TRBV24-1 | few | TGTGCCACCAGTTGGGGGACAGAAGCAAATTCACCCCTCCACTTT | CATSWGTEANSPLHF
. | TRBJ2-5 | TRBV4-3 | . | TGCGCCAGCAGCCAAGATCGGGTGGAGACCCAGTACTTC | CASSQDRVETQYF
TRBD2 | TRBJ2-5 | TRBV15 | many | TGTGCCACCAGCAGAGATAGCGGGGGGCCCTGGGAGACCCAGTACTTC | CATSRDSGGPWETQYF
TRBD2 | TRBJ2-5 | TRBV5-1 | . | TGCGCCAGCAGCCAAGGACTAGGTTGGGGAATTGGAGAGACCCAGTACTTC | CASSQGLGWGIGETQYF
TRBD1 | TRBJ1-2 | TRBV19 | . | TGTGCCAGTAGGCAACAGGGGCACACCTTC | CASRQQGHTF
TRBD1 | TRBJ1-3 | TRBV12-5 | . | TGTGCTAGTGGTTTGAGGGGGCCCTCTGGAAACACCATATATTTT | CASGLRGPSGNTIYF
. | TRBJ1-2 | TRBV10-3 | . | TGTGCCATCAGTGATCGGGGGGCCAACTATGGCTACACCTTC | CAISDRGANYGYTF
TRBD2 | TRBJ2-7 | TRBV29-1 | many | TGCAGCGTTGTCACTAGCGGGAGGTCTAGGTCCTACGAGCAGTACTTC | CSVVTSGRSRSYEQYF